This TCR beta chain is drawn from a study of OX40 agonist ivuxolimab in advanced cancers. Regarding the study in general: Ivuxolimab was a fully human IgG2 agonistic monoclonal antibody targeting the costimulatory receptor OX40 (CD134). Intravenous ivuxolimab was administered to patients every 2 weeks at six dose levels: 0.01, 0.1, 0.3, 1.5, 3 and 10 mg/kg. Among the roughly 52 dose-escalation patients, 19 had hepatocellular carcinoma, roughly 15 melanoma, 9 renal cell carcinoma and 9 head and neck cancer. In the dose-escalation cohort, 82.7% of patients were male, and the mean age was 60 years with a range of about 20 to 90. Patients were allowed to have had prior anti-PD-1, anti-PD-L1 or anti-CTLA-4 therapy, and more than 30% of the dose-escalation patients had previously received checkpoint inhibitors. Partial responses occurred in three dose-escalation patients, of whom one had hepatocellular carcinoma and two had cutaneous melanoma. Peripheral TCRbeta sequencing was intended to test whether TCR sequence diversity was altered and clonal T-cell expansion was caused by ivuxolimab. The paper describes the monotherapy dose-escalation part (N of about 54 patients) of the phase I trial of ivuxolimab. What the authors observed across the whole study: Antigen specificity was not determined for the clonally expanded peripheral T cells. In the 0.1-3.0 mg/kg groups, partial responders had among the lowest normalized peripheral clonal expansion, particularly in CD8+ T cells. At doses from 0.1 to 3.0 mg/kg, clonal expansion was seen in both CD4+ and CD8+ blood T cells between baseline and week 6. Low levels of normalized T-cell clonal expansion were also shown by some nonresponding patients. After ivuxolimab, CD8+ T cells had more expanded clones than CD4+ T cells on average.

The CDR3, cysteine through phenylalanine, is 16 amino acids long. Only CDR3 DNA is held: 48 bases, read in frame from base 1. Trimming takes 4 bases off V and 5 bases off J; junction bases not matched to a gene: 10. Sequences MNHEY (CDR1) and SVGAGI (CDR2) are obtained from the germline V gene. For sequencing of the TCRbeta CDR3 region, genomic DNA was extracted from the sorted cells. The immunoSEQ Assay was used for sequencing of TCRbeta CDR3 regions. This is the immuneACCESS table as TCRdb keeps it, with only in-frame sequences that have V and J called. A part of the clones is gone; compared with another copy, unresolved V genes explain less than half, and the rest is unexplained. This sample gives just under 20,000 clones in total; just under 75% of them show up just once. 25% to 40% of the sample goes to the ten largest clones. The trial excluded patients who had a history of autoimmune disease or who were on systemic immunosuppression. Peripheral blood for TCR sequencing was drawn from every dose cohort at baseline, at cycle 4 day 1 and at cycle 7 day 1. The samples were drawn from a first-in-human, open-label, multicenter phase I dose-escalation trial of ivuxolimab. Adults with locally advanced or metastatic melanoma, renal cell carcinoma, hepatocellular carcinoma or head and neck squamous cell carcinoma were enrolled in the trial. Before TCR sequencing, CD4+ T cells and CD8+ T cells from peripheral blood were sorted into separate populations.

Concerning this clone itself: Its antigen is not yet known. Per-base qualities were not stored, and no clone one base away is much larger.

The chain uses TRBV6-5 and TRBJ2-3; 9 bases in the middle match TRBD2. The source was CD4+ or CD8+ T cells sorted from blood, collected in a trial of the OX40 agonist ivuxolimab. The receptor's source is an adult with an advanced solid tumor such as melanoma, head and neck, liver or kidney cancer. The DNA is as follows: TGTGCCAGCAGTTCGAGTAGCGGGAGTGGGGTAGATACGCAGTATTTT. It specifies CASSSSSGSGVDTQYF.